Listed here are 6 T cell receptor beta chains from one sample, sequenced in a study of blood T cell repertoires in COVID-19. Method: immunoSEQ multiplex PCR; TCRdb's copy keeps in-frame clones and lacks some. The sample includes roughly 240,000 clones, roughly 83% of them seen just once. Material for sequencing was peripheral blood. The source of these receptors is a woman aged 80 or over with COVID-19, enrolled during active disease.

The genes are TRBV4-1 and TRBJ2-4, with 7 nucleotides matching TRBD1. V shed 0 bases and J 8 bases; nucleotides not matched to a gene: 19. This CDR3 spans 19 amino acids. CDR1 is MGHRA, CDR2 YSYEKL, per germline. CDR3 loop: CASSQDPLTGALTGDIQYF. CDR3 nucleotide sequence: TGCGCCAGCAGCCAAGATCCCCTAACAGGGGCCCTCACAGGCGACATTCAGTACTTC.

The chain recombines TRBV10-3 with TRBJ1-1; possibly TRBD1 for D (5 bases). Germline values: CDR1 ENHRY, CDR2 SYGVKD. This CDR3 is 11 amino acids long. Trimming took off 3 bases at V and 7 bases at J, with 6 bases between the two ends. The CDR3 sequence is CAISERGEAFF. The CDR3 DNA reads as TGTGCCATCAGTGAAAGGGGTGAAGCTTTCTTT.

The rearrangement joins TRBV28 to TRBJ1-4, with D possibly TRBD1 on 5 matching bases. The CDR3 has 15 residues. Between the trimmed V and J ends, which lost 6 bases and 6 bases, there was a span of 17 bases. CDR1 MDHEN and CDR2 SYDVKM come from the germline V gene. The CDR3 protein is CASSSAGLLDEKLFF. DNA of the CDR3: TGTGCCAGCAGCTCAGCAGGGTTATTGGATGAAAAACTGTTTTTT. Full variable domain (rest looked up from reference TRBV28 and TRBJ1-4): DVKVTQSSRYLVKRTGEKVFLECVQDMDHENMFWYRQDPGLGLRLIYFSYDVKMKEKGDIPEGYSVSREKKERFSLILESASTNQTSMYLCASSSAGLLDEKLFFGSGTQLSVL.

The V call is TRBV19, the J call TRBJ1-2; D unresolved. The CDR3 loop spans 13 amino acids. Trimming took 4 bases from V and 5 from J, leaving 11 bases between them. CDR1 and CDR2 from the germline V gene are LNHDA and SQIVND (reference sequence). DNA of the CDR3: TGTGCCAGTAGTAGGGCAGCGGAATATGGCTACACCTTC. It codes for CASSRAAEYGYTF.

The V call is TRBV3-1 (or the pseudogene TRBV3-2), the J call TRBJ1-4, with 7 nucleotides matching TRBD1. Germline lookup yields CDR1 LGHDT and CDR2 YNNKEL (reference sequence). V gave up 1 base and J gave up 4 bases; unmatched junction bases: 0. The CDR3 spans 14 residues. The CDR3 loop is CASSQGQGNEKLFF. The DNA for the CDR3 is TGTGCCAGCAGCCAAGGACAGGGTAATGAAAAACTGTTTTTT.

V usage is TRBV5-1 and J usage is TRBJ1-3; D unclear. The V end lost 3 bases, the J end lost 1 base, and 14 bases lay between the germline ends. The germline gives CDR1 SGHRS, CDR2 YFSETQ. The CDR3 totals 16 residues. The CDR3 sequence: CASSSGSRGSGNTIYF. CDR3 DNA sequence: TGCGCCAGCAGCTCCGGGTCTCGTGGTTCTGGAAACACCATATATTTT.